The T cell receptor (beta chain) under discussion was sequenced for a study of shared clonotypes between healthy human individuals. Assay: immunoSEQ multiplex PCR; the TCRdb copy retains only in-frame clones and omits some. The repertoire holds nearly 2 million clones, with about 95% as singletons. Naive CD8 cells lacked CD45RO, underwent positive selection for CCR7 and left out terminally differentiated effector memory CD45RA+ cells. Each of the donors was a healthy adult who was HIV-negative and had not had a recent acute infection or vaccination. Between the trimmed V and J ends, which lost 3 bases and 3 bases, there was a span of 28 bases. CDR3 size: 19 residues.

The chain joins TRBV5-7 to TRBJ2-7; a possible D gene is TRBD2 (5 bases). TRBV5-7 is labeled an ORF, and its function is uncertain. This clonotype originated in a man between 18 and 29 years old in good health. Sequenced: naive CD8+ T cells sorted from blood. CDR3 amino acids: CASSSGFRKGRGLSYEQYF. The CDR3 region has the DNA TGTGCCAGCAGCTCCGGGTTCCGGAAGGGCCGGGGTTTAAGCTACGAGCAGTACTTC.